The 9 T cell receptor beta chains in this list originate from one sample, sequenced in a study of T cell responses to AZD1222 COVID-19 vaccine. Profiled with immunoSEQ multiplex PCR; TCRdb holds only in-frame clones, not every one. The sample records 150,000 or so clones, roughly 92% being singletons. Specimen: peripheral blood, collected 28 days after the second AZD1222 dose. These receptors were taken from an adult who received the AZD1222 COVID-19 vaccine.

The chain employs TRBV19 and TRBJ1-3, with D unclear. The germline V gene encodes CDR1 LNHDA and CDR2 SQIVND (reference sequence). V was shortened by 4 bases and J by 1 base, with 17 bases between the two germline ends. This CDR3 region has 17 residues. CDR3 loop: CASSTRQGGVSGNTIYF. CDR3 in DNA: TGTGCCAGTAGTACCCGCCAAGGCGGAGTGTCTGGAAACACCATATATTTT.

The gene calls are TRBV5-5 and TRBJ1-3; maybe TRBD1 (6 bases). Per the germline V gene, CDR1 is SGHKS and CDR2 is YYEKEE (reference sequence). The germline V and J ends were trimmed by 4 bases and 2 bases, with 10 bases remaining between them. This CDR3 contains 14 residues. In DNA, the CDR3 is TGTGCCAGCAGCGGGGGACAACCTGGAAACACCATATATTTT. Translating it yields CASSGGQPGNTIYF.

This sequence joins TRBV10-3 and TRBJ1-6; D uncertain. With 0 bases removed from V and 13 bases from J, the gap between germline ends came to 10 bases. The germline V gene has CDR1 ENHRY and CDR2 SYGVKD. The CDR3 is 13 amino acids. The CDR3 is CAISESSLGPLHF. The CDR3 coding sequence is TGTGCCATCAGTGAGTCGTCTTTAGGGCCCCTCCACTTT.

This clone has a single count. The rearrangement uses TRBV2 and TRBJ2-1, with 13 nucleotides matching TRBD2. Looked up from germline, CDR1 is SNHLY and CDR2 is FYNNEI. Germline trimming cut 6 bases from V and 6 bases from J; bases unmatched to any gene: 2. The CDR3 covers 14 residues. CDR3 nucleotides: TGTGCCAGCAGGGGACTAGCGGGACCCAATGAGCAGTTCTTC. It specifies CASRGLAGPNEQFF.

This chain joins TRBV9 and TRBJ2-1, with TRBD2 matching over 15 bases. CDR1 and CDR2 (germline): SGDLS, YYNGEE. Trimming took 7 bases from V and 0 from J; bases not matched to a gene: 2. CDR3 length equals 16 residues. The CDR3 loop is CASPGLAGGSYNEQFF. CDR3 in DNA: TGTGCCAGCCCGGGACTAGCGGGAGGCTCCTACAATGAGCAGTTCTTC.

This chain connects TRBV5-4 to TRBJ2-2; D possibly corresponds to TRBD1 (5 bases). CDR1 is SGHNT and CDR2 is YYREEE in the germline V gene (reference sequence). This CDR3 has 15 residues. Trimming pared 4 bases from V and 2 bases from J, leaving 12 bases between. This CDR3 reads CASSHPTVNTGELFF. CDR3 bases: TGTGCCAGCAGCCACCCGACAGTAAACACCGGGGAGCTGTTTTTT.

The rearrangement joins TRBV18 to TRBJ1-4; D is perhaps TRBD1 (6 bases). V lost 3 bases to trimming and J lost 7 bases, with 15 bases between them. Germline values: CDR1 KGHSH, CDR2 LQKENI. CDR3 length equals 15 residues. CDR3 nucleotide sequence: TGTGCCAGCTCACCCTCGAACAGGGAGAGTGAAAAACTGTTTTTT. It is translated as CASSPSNRESEKLFF.

The chain links TRBV5-6 to TRBJ1-2; TRBD1 agrees at 9 bases. Germline-derived CDR1 and CDR2 are SGHDT and YYEEEE. This CDR3 is built from 15 residues. V trimming: 3 bases; J trimming: 6 bases; junction bases outside the gene matches: 9. In DNA, the CDR3 is TGTGCCAGCAGCTCGCCTGGGACAGGGATTGATGGCTACACCTTC. It specifies CASSSPGTGIDGYTF.

This chain links TRBV5-8 with TRBJ2-5, with TRBD1 identical over 7 bases. Trimming cost V 3 bases and J 1 base; bases outside gene matches: 3. This CDR3 has 14 amino acids. Germline values: CDR1 SGHTS, CDR2 YDEGEE. This chain's CDR3 is CASSSTGIQETQYF. CDR3 nucleotides: TGTGCCAGCAGCTCGACAGGGATCCAAGAGACCCAGTACTTC.